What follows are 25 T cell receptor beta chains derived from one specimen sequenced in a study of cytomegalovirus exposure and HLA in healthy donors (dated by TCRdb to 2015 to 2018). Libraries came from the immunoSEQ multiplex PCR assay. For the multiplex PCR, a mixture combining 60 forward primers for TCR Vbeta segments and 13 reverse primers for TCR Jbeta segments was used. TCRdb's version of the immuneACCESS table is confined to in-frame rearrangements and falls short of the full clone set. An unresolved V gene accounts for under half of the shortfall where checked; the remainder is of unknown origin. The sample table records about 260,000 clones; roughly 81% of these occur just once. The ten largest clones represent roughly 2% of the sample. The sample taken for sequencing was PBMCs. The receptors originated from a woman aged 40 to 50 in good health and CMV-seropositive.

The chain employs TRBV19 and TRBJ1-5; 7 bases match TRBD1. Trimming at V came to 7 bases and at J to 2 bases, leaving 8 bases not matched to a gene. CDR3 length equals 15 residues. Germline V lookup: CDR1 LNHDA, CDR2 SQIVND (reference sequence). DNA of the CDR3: TGTGCCAGTACCCTGACAGGGTCGGGCAATCAGCCCCAGCATTTT. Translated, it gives CASTLTGSGNQPQHF.

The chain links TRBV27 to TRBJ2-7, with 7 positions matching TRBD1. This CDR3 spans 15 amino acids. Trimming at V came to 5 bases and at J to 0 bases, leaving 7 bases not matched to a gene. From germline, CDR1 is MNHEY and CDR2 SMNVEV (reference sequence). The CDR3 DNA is TGTGCCAGCAGTACCGCCGGGACAGACTCCTACGAGCAGTACTTC. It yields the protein CASSTAGTDSYEQYF.

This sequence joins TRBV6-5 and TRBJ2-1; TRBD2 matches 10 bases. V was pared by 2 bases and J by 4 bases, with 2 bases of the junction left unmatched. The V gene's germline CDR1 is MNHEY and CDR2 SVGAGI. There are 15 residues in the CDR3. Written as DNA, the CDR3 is TGTGCCAGCAGTTACGGACTAGCGGAATACAATGAGCAGTTCTTC. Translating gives CASSYGLAEYNEQFF.

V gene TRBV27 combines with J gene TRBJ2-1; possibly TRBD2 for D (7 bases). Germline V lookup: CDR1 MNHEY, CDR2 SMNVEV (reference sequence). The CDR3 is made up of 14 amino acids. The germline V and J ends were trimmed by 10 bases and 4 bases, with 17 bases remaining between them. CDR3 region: CATGRGAFYNEQFF. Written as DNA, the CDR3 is TGTGCCACCGGACGGGGGGCTTTTTACAATGAGCAGTTCTTC.

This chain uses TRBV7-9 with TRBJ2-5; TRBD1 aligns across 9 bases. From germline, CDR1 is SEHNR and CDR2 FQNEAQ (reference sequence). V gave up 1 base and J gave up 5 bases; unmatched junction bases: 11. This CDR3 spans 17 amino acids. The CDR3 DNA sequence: TGTGCCAGCAGCTTAGTAGTCACAGGGGGCGCGGGGGAGACCCAGTACTTC. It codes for CASSLVVTGGAGETQYF.

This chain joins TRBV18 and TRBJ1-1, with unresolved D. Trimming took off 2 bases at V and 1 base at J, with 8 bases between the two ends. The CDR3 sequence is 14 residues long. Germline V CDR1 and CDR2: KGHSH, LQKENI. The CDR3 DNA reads TGTGCCAGCTCACCAGCAACCGGGAACACTGAAGCTTTCTTT. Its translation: CASSPATGNTEAFF.

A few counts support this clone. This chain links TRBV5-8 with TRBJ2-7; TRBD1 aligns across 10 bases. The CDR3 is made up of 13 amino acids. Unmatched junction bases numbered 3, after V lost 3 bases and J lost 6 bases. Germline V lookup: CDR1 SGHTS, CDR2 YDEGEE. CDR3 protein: CASSSGQGGEQYF. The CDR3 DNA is TGTGCCAGCAGCTCCGGACAGGGGGGCGAGCAGTACTTC. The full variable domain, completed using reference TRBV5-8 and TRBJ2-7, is EAGVTQSPTHLIKTRGQQATLRCSPISGHTSVYWYQQALGLGLQFLLWYDEGEERNRGNFPPRFSGRQFPNYSSELNVNALELEDSALYLCASSSGQGGEQYFGPGTRLTVT.

In DNA, the CDR3 is TGTGCCAGCAGGAGGGAGGGAAACGGAAACACCATATATTTT. Its translation is CASRREGNGNTIYF. The V call is TRBV28, the J call TRBJ1-3, with D unclear. The germline V and J ends were trimmed by 6 bases and 4 bases, with 13 bases remaining between them. Germline CDR1 MDHEN, CDR2 SYDVKM. The CDR3 contains 14 residues.

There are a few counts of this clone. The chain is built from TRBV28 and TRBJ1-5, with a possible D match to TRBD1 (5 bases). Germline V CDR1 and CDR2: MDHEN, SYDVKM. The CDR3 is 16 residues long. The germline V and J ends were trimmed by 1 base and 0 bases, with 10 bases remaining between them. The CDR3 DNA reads TGTGCCAGCAGTTTATTGGGGGGGACTAGCAATCAGCCCCAGCATTTT. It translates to CASSLLGGTSNQPQHF.

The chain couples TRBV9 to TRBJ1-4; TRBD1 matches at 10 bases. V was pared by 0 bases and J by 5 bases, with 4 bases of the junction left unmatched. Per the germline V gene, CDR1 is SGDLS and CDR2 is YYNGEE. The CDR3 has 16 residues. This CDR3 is CASSVDAGQGNEKLFF. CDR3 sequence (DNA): TGTGCCAGCAGCGTAGACGCGGGACAGGGGAATGAAAAACTGTTTTTT.

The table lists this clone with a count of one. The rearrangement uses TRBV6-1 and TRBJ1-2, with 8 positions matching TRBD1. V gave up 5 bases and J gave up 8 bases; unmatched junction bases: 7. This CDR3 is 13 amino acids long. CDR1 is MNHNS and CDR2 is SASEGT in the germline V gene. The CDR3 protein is CASSLTGVRGYTF. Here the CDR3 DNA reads TGTGCCAGCAGTCTGACAGGGGTTCGGGGCTACACCTTC.

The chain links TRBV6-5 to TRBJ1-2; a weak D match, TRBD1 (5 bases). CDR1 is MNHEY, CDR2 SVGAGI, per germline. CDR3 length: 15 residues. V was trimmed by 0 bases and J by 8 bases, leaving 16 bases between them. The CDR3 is CASSYSFRVSGGYTF. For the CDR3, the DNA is TGTGCCAGCAGTTACTCGTTCAGGGTGTCGGGCGGCTACACCTTC.

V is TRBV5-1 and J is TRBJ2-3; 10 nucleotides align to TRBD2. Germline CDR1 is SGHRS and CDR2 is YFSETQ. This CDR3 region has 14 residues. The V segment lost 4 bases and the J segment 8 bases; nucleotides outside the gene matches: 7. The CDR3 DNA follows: TGCGCCAGCAGCCCGGGGACTAGCGAAGCTACGCAGTATTTT. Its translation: CASSPGTSEATQYF.

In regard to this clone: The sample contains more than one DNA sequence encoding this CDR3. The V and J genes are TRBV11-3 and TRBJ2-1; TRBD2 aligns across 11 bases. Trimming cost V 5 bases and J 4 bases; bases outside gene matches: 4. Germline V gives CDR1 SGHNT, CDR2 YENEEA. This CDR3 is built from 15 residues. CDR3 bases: TGTGCCAGCAGCCCCCGACTAGCGGGGTACAATGAGCAGTTCTTC. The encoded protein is CASSPRLAGYNEQFF.

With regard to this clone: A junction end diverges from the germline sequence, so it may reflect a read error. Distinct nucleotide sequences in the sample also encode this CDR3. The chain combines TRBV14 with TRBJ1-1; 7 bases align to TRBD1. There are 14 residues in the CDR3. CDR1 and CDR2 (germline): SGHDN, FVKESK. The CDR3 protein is CASSAPGQNTEAFF. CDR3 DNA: TGTGCCAGCAGCGCGCCGGGACAGAACACTGAAGCCTTCTTT.

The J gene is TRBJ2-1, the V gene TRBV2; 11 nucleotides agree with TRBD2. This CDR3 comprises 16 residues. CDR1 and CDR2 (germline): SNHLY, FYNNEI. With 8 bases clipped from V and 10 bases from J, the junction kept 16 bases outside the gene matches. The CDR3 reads CASRGIAGGPMSEQFF. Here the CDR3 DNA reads TGTGCCAGCCGGGGGATAGCGGGAGGGCCCATGTCGGAGCAGTTCTTC.

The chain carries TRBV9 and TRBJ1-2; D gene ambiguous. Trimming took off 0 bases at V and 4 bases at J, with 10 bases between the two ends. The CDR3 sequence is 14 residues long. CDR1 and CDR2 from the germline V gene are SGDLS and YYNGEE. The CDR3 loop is CASSVAPESYGYTF. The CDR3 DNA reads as TGTGCCAGCAGCGTAGCTCCGGAGAGCTATGGCTACACCTTC.

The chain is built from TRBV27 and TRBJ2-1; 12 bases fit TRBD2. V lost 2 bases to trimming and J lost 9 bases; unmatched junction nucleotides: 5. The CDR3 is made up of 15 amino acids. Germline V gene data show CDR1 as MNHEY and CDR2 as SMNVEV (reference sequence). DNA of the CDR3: TGTGCCAGCAGTTTAGATACTAGCGGGAGGACTGAGCAGTTCTTC. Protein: CASSLDTSGRTEQFF.

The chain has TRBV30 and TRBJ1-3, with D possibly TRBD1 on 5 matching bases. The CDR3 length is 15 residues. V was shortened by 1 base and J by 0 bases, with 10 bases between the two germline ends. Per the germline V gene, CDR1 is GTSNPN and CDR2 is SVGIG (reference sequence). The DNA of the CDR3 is TGTGCCTGGAGTGGGGGACTCTCCTCTGGAAACACCATATATTTT. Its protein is CAWSGGLSSGNTIYF.

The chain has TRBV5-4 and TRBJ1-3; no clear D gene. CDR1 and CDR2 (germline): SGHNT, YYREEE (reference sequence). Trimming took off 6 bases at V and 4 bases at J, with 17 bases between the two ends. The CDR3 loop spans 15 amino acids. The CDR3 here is CASTPDGSAGNTIYF. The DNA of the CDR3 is TGTGCCAGCACCCCAGACGGGTCGGCCGGAAACACCATATATTTT.

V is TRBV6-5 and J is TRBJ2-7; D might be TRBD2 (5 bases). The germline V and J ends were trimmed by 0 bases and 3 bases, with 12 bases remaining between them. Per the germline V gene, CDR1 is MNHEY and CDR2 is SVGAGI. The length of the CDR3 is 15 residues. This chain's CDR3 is CASSYSGVSGYEQYF. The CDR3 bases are TGTGCCAGCAGTTACTCCGGGGTATCGGGCTACGAGCAGTACTTC.

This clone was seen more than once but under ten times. In DNA, the CDR3 is TGTGCCAGCAGCGAGTGGGCCAGCCAAGAGACCCAGTACTTC. This sequence encodes CASSEWASQETQYF. This rearrangement joins TRBV7-2 to TRBJ2-5, with D hard to call. Germline CDR1 is SGHTA and CDR2 is FQGNSA. The length of the CDR3 is 14 residues. V lost 5 bases and J 1 base, leaving 11 bases between the germline ends.

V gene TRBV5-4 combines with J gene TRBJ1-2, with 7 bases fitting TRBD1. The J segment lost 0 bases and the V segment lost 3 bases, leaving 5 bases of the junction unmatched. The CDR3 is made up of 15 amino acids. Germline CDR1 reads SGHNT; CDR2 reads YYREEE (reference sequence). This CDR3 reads CASSSNRGANYGYTF. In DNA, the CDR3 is TGTGCCAGCAGCTCAAACAGGGGAGCTAACTATGGCTACACCTTC.

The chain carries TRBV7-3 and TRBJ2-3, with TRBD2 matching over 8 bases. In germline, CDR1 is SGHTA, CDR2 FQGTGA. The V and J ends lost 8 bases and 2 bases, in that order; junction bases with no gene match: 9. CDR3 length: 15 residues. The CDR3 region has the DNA TGTGCCAGCGGGCTTAGCGGGACGAACACAGATACGCAGTATTTT. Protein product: CASGLSGTNTDTQYF.

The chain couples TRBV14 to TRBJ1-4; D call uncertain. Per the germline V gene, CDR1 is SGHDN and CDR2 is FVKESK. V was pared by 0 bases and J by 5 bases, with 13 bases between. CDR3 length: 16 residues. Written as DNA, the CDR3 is TGTGCCAGCAGCCAAGAAGTAAGGCCCGGGAATGAAAAACTGTTTTTT. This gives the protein CASSQEVRPGNEKLFF.